These 12 T cell receptor beta chains originate from one sample sequenced in a study of blood T cell repertoires in COVID-19. TCRdb's table, derived via immunoSEQ multiplex PCR, lists solely in-frame clones and lacks some. The sample shows tens of thousands of clones, around 82% of them seen only once. Specimen: peripheral blood. The receptors were sampled from a human donor in a cohort sampled during active COVID-19.

V usage is TRBV6-6 and J usage is TRBJ1-2, with 7 bases that match TRBD1. This CDR3 contains 13 residues. The germline CDR1 and CDR2 sequences are MNHNY and SVGAGI (reference sequence). Trimming took 5 bases from V and 2 from J; bases not matched to a gene: 2. The CDR3 nucleotides are TGTGCCAGCAGTACGGGACAGAACTATGGCTACACCTTC. Amino acids: CASSTGQNYGYTF.

Concerning this clone: A junction end diverges from the germline sequence, so it may reflect a read error. This chain joins TRBV6-5 and TRBJ1-5; 7 positions match TRBD1. This CDR3 has 15 amino acids. Per germline, CDR1 MNHEY and CDR2 SVGAGI. The CDR3 nucleotides read TGTACCAGCGTTTACGGGACAGCTTCGCGACAGCCCCAGCATTTT. It encodes CTSVYGTASRQPQHF.

This clone was recorded a few times. The gene calls are TRBV2 and TRBJ1-3, with D possibly TRBD1 on 6 matching bases. Per the germline V gene, CDR1 is SNHLY and CDR2 is FYNNEI. The CDR3 runs to 15 residues. V was clipped by 4 bases and J by 0 bases, with 10 bases between them. CDR3: CASSGQVISGNTIYF. Written as DNA, the CDR3 is TGTGCCAGCAGTGGACAGGTTATCTCTGGAAACACCATATATTTT. Based on the CDR3 plus reference TRBV2 and TRBJ1-3, the full variable domain is EPEVTQTPSHQVTQMGQEVILRCVPISNHLYFYWYRQILGQKVEFLVSFYNNEISEKSEIFDDQFSVERPDGSNFTLKIRSTKLEDSAMYFCASSGQVISGNTIYFGEGSWLTVV.

CDR3 loop: CASSQRQGLSEAFF. For the CDR3, the DNA is TGTGCCAGCAGCCAACGACAGGGGTTGTCTGAAGCTTTCTTT. This chain uses TRBV9 with TRBJ1-1; 8 bases are a match to TRBD1. V dropped 4 bases and J dropped 6; count of bases not matched to a gene: 8. Germline CDR1 and CDR2: SGDLS and YYNGEE. The CDR3 consists of 14 residues.

This chain joins TRBV5-6 and TRBJ2-3, with TRBD2 matching 7 bases. CDR1 and CDR2 (germline): SGHDT, YYEEEE. The CDR3 has 16 amino acids. V lost 4 bases, J lost 2 bases, and 10 bases stayed unmatched. CDR3: CASSPRVAGHTDTQYF. CDR3 DNA sequence: TGTGCCAGCAGCCCTCGGGTAGCGGGCCACACAGATACGCAGTATTTT.

CDR3 DNA: TGTGCCAGCAGCGGCGGGACAGGGGACTATGGCTACACCTTC. It specifies CASSGGTGDYGYTF. V and J are TRBV6-5 and TRBJ1-2; 10 nucleotides match TRBD1. Trimming took 6 bases from V and 3 from J; bases not matched to a gene: 4. Germline lookup yields CDR1 MNHEY and CDR2 SVGAGI. The CDR3 extends over 14 amino acids.

This chain connects TRBV7-2 to TRBJ2-1; 9 bases line up with TRBD2. The trim removed 1 base at V and 5 bases at J, leaving 6 bases unmatched. The CDR3 is 16 residues long. Per germline, CDR1 SGHTA and CDR2 FQGNSA. The CDR3 nucleotides are TGTGCCAGCAGCTTAGAGCCAGCGGGAGGAAACAATGAGCAGTTCTTC. Translation gives CASSLEPAGGNNEQFF.

This clone was recorded once. The chain uses TRBV6-5 and TRBJ1-4; weak D call: TRBD1 (5 bases). V was cut by 7 bases and J by 8 bases, with 17 bases left in between. The germline V gene encodes CDR1 MNHEY and CDR2 SVGAGI. The CDR3 is 14 amino acids. The CDR3 is CASKAGSGGEKLFF. DNA for the CDR3: TGTGCCAGCAAGGCCGGGTCCGGGGGGGAAAAACTGTTTTTT.

The rearrangement joins TRBV2 to TRBJ2-6; D ambiguous. This CDR3 is 14 amino acids long. Deletions cut 3 bases from V and 2 bases from J, with 5 bases between. Germline V gene data show CDR1 as SNHLY and CDR2 as FYNNEI. Here the CDR3 DNA reads TGTGCCAGCAGTGAGCAGGCTGGGGCCAACGTCCTGACTTTC. This translates into CASSEQAGANVLTF.

This clone was seen more than once but under ten times. V is TRBV30 and J is TRBJ1-1, with D perhaps matching TRBD1 (6 bases). Germline CDR1 GTSNPN, CDR2 SVGIG (reference sequence). Trimming stripped 3 bases from V and 4 bases from J, with 9 bases between. The length of the CDR3 is 12 residues. The CDR3 sequence: CAWRQGSTEAFF. The CDR3 coding sequence is TGTGCCTGGAGACAGGGATCCACTGAAGCTTTCTTT.

The chain links TRBV9 to TRBJ1-1; 8 bases agree with TRBD1. The junction had 2 bases not matched to a gene; V was cut back by 0 bases and J by 4 bases. Germline values: CDR1 SGDLS, CDR2 YYNGEE. The length of the CDR3 is 14 residues. In DNA, the CDR3 is TGTGCCAGCAGCGTAGGACAGGGGTTCACTGAAGCTTTCTTT. This gives the protein CASSVGQGFTEAFF.

V gene TRBV6-6 combines with J gene TRBJ1-5; 10 bases are a match to TRBD1. In germline, CDR1 is MNHNY, CDR2 SVGAGI (reference sequence). The CDR3 spans 15 residues. V lost 6 bases to trimming and J lost 6 bases; unmatched junction nucleotides: 8. The CDR3 DNA reads TGTGCCAGCAGACCCGGGACAGGGGAGGGTCAGCCCCAGCATTTT. Translated: CASRPGTGEGQPQHF.